This T cell receptor (beta chain) was captured in a study of T cell responses to AZD1222 COVID-19 vaccine. Across the study: Second doses were pooled across both intervals (about 4 or about 12 weeks). Study-wide results and caveats: White British people made up most donors, females outnumbered males, and clonal diversity was possibly underestimated.

Data came from immunoSEQ multiplex PCR; TCRdb stores just in-frame clones and leaves some out. The sample holds tens of thousands of clones, roughly 89% seen once. This CDR3 comprises 14 residues. In regard to this clone: The antigen is unknown.

The chain employs TRBV21-1 and TRBJ2-5. TRBV21-1 is a listed pseudogene. This specimen was peripheral blood, taken on day 0 of AZD1222 vaccination. This clonotype was sampled from an adult in good health. The CDR3 coding sequence is TGTGCCAGCAGCAAAGCAGGCTCAGCTTTAATCCAGTACTTC. It encodes CASSKAGSALIQYF.